The next 3 T cell receptor beta chains were all read from a single sample in a study of T and B cells in COVID-19 patients. BIOMED2 TRB-A/B primer pools were used in multiplex TRB PCR. From the multiplex PCR reads, TCRdb called clonotypes with MiXCR, one entry per CDR3 protein. The data show around 15,000 distinct CDR3 sequences, with 28% seen just once and about 6.8% held by the top ten. From blood, roughly 250-550 ng of genomic DNA served as TRB template. Specimen: blood. These TCRs come from a human donor who had recovered from COVID-19.

This clonotype was detected only a few times. The CDR3 DNA reads TGTGCCTGGGTACAGGGGAACACTGAAGCTTTCTTT. Translated, it gives CAWVQGNTEAFF. The rearrangement links TRBV30 to TRBJ1-1; a possible D gene is TRBD1 (6 bases). V lost 5 bases to trimming and J lost 1 base, with 8 bases between them. Germline V gene lookup returns CDR1 GTSNPN and CDR2 SVGIG (reference sequence). The CDR3 is 12 residues long.

As to this clonotype: This clone may be a read error of a much larger clone one base away. The J gene is TRBJ1-6, the V gene TRBV5-4; a possible D gene is TRBD1 (6 bases). Per germline, CDR1 SGHNT and CDR2 YYREEE (reference sequence). The CDR3 totals 15 residues. The V end lost 4 bases, the J end lost 12 bases, and 20 bases lay between the germline ends. The CDR3 region is CASSPGQNVGLPLHF. The CDR3, as DNA: TGTGCCAGCAGCCCGGGACAAAATGTCGGTTTACCCCTCCACTTT.

This clonotype is classed as medium-sized. J is TRBJ1-2 and V is TRBV19; 7 bases are a match to TRBD1. The CDR3 is 11 amino acids. The trim removed 7 bases at V and 8 bases at J, leaving 4 bases unmatched. The germline gives CDR1 LNHDA, CDR2 SQIVND (reference sequence). Here the CDR3 reads CASTGGRGYTF. For the CDR3, the DNA is TGTGCCAGTACAGGGGGAAGGGGCTACACCTTC.